The 16 T cell receptor beta chains in this list originate from one sample, sequenced in a study of T cells in Graves' hyperthyroidism and ophthalmopathy. Researchers took RNA transcripts and amplified the TCR beta CDR3 regions from them. With the HTBI primer set, the TCR CDR3 went through a first round of RT-PCR. TCRdb fed the multiplex PCR reads into MiXCR, producing one record per CDR3 protein. The sample holds some 550,000 distinct CDR3 sequences, 20% to 25% seen once. Sequencing used blood. The receptor set was obtained from a man aged 18 to 29 with Graves' hyperthyroidism.

This clonotype was counted ten times or more. The chain links TRBV20-1 to TRBJ2-7; D may match TRBD1 or TRBD2 (5 bases each). The CDR3 is 12 residues long. V gave up 0 bases and J gave up 4 bases, with 7 bases separating them. CDR1 and CDR2 (germline): DFQATT, SNEGSKA (reference sequence). The CDR3 protein is CSAREGEYEQYF. As DNA, the CDR3 is TGCAGTGCTAGAGAAGGGGAGTACGAGCAGTACTTC.

This clonotype showed up many times. The chain joins TRBV28 to TRBJ1-1, with a possible D match to TRBD1 (5 bases). The CDR3 is made up of 12 amino acids. The V gene's germline CDR1 is MDHEN and CDR2 SYDVKM. The ends were cut back, 11 bases at V and 0 bases at J, with 10 bases in the middle. CDR3 amino acids: CAARGMNTEAFF. Written as DNA, the CDR3 is TGTGCCGCGCGGGGCATGAACACTGAAGCTTTCTTT.

The gene calls are TRBV6-2 or TRBV6-3 and TRBJ2-5; D tentatively fits TRBD1 or TRBD2 (5 bases each). Trimming pared 3 bases from V and 0 bases from J, leaving 11 bases between. Germline V CDR1 and CDR2: MNHEY, SVGEGT. This CDR3 has 15 amino acids. The CDR3 sequence is CASSYSEGYQETQYF. The CDR3 DNA sequence: TGTGCCAGCAGTTATAGCGAGGGGTACCAAGAGACCCAGTACTTC.

This chain uses TRBV6-1 with TRBJ1-2; D is unclear. Looked up from germline, CDR1 is MNHNS and CDR2 is SASEGT. This CDR3 is 12 amino acids long. Trimming took 6 bases from V and 8 from J, leaving 13 bases between them. The CDR3 loop is CASRPGEGGYTF. In DNA, the CDR3 is TGTGCCAGCAGGCCAGGCGAGGGAGGCTACACCTTC.

This clonotype was seen repeatedly, ten times or more. The V call is TRBV6-1, the J call TRBJ1-2, with D perhaps TRBD1 (5 bases). Germline V gene sequence: CDR1 MNHNS, CDR2 SASEGT. This CDR3 has 14 residues. V lost 4 bases and J lost 0, with 9 bases in between. CDR3 DNA sequence: TGTGCCAGCAGTGTTGGGGCCCCTAACTATGGCTACACCTTC. It codes for CASSVGAPNYGYTF.

This clonotype was seen ten or more times. The chain joins TRBV28 to TRBJ1-2, with 7 bases fitting TRBD1. This CDR3 is 17 amino acids long. The ends lost 4 bases at V and 3 bases at J; junction bases unmatched: 14. CDR1 is MDHEN and CDR2 is SYDVKM in the germline V gene. The chain's CDR3 is CASSSRGTVSFDYGYTF. CDR3 coding DNA: TGTGCCAGCAGTTCGCGTGGGACAGTCTCGTTCGACTATGGCTACACCTTC.

This clonotype was picked up many times. The chain carries TRBV12-3 or TRBV12-4 and TRBJ1-5; D is possibly TRBD1 (5 bases). The CDR3 is made up of 12 amino acids. V was trimmed by 4 bases and J by 12 bases, leaving 13 bases between them. The CDR3 loop reads CASSSTWGGQHF. In DNA form, the CDR3 reads TGTGCCAGCAGTTCCACATGGGGGGGCCAGCATTTT.

This clonotype has ten or more counts. The chain employs TRBV28 and TRBJ1-1; D is possibly TRBD1 (5 bases). CDR1 is MDHEN and CDR2 is SYDVKM in the germline V gene. The germline V and J ends were trimmed by 3 bases and 2 bases, with 13 bases remaining between them. There are 15 residues in the CDR3. CDR3 sequence (DNA): TGTGCCAGCAGTTTGAGACGAGGGGCAAACACTGAAGCTTTCTTT. Translated, it gives CASSLRRGANTEAFF. Filled out from reference TRBV28 and TRBJ1-1, the complete variable domain reads DVKVTQSSRYLVKRTGEKVFLECVQDMDHENMFWYRQDPGLGLRLIYFSYDVKMKEKGDIPEGYSVSREKKERFSLILESASTNQTSMYLCASSLRRGANTEAFFGQGTRLTVV.

This clonotype showed up many times. V and J are TRBV6-2 or TRBV6-3 and TRBJ2-5; D remains ambiguous. The germline V and J ends were trimmed by 5 bases and 2 bases, with 9 bases remaining between them. Germline values: CDR1 MNHEY, CDR2 SVGEGT. This CDR3 region has 13 residues. CDR3 nucleotide sequence: TGTGCCAGCAGTCCGGTGGGACAAGAGACCCAGTACTTC. Protein sequence: CASSPVGQETQYF.

The sample holds a few counts of this clonotype. The chain links TRBV29-1 to TRBJ2-5, with a tentative D call TRBD2 (6 bases). V was trimmed by 4 bases and J by 2 bases, leaving 14 bases between them. CDR3 length: 14 residues. Germline V lookup: CDR1 SQVTM, CDR2 ANQGSEA. CDR3 in amino acids: CSVVAGYNQETQYF. The CDR3 DNA follows: TGCAGCGTTGTTGCGGGGTACAATCAAGAGACCCAGTACTTC. The complete variable domain, with remaining parts taken from reference TRBV29-1 and TRBJ2-5, reads SAVISQKPSRDICQRGTSLTIQCQVDSQVTMMFWYRQQPGQSLTLIATANQGSEATYESGFVIDKFPISRPNLTFSTLTVSNMSPEDSSIYLCSVVAGYNQETQYFGPGTRLLVL.

The V gene is TRBV7-9, the J gene TRBJ2-4; 7 positions agree with TRBD1. Germline V lookup: CDR1 SEHNR, CDR2 FQNEAQ (reference sequence). The ends lost 5 bases at V and 0 bases at J; junction bases unmatched: 10. This CDR3 has 17 amino acids. CDR3 amino acids: CASSPTGQSLAKNIQYF. The CDR3 nucleotides read TGTGCCAGCAGCCCTACGGGACAGTCTCTAGCCAAAAACATTCAGTACTTC.

This clonotype was seen a few times. The rearrangement uses TRBV7-6 and TRBJ1-5; D unclear. Germline V gene data show CDR1 as SGHVS and CDR2 as FNYEAQ. The length of the CDR3 is 18 residues. Deletions cut 5 bases from V and 1 base from J, with 21 bases between. The CDR3 protein is CASSPIAAGVVSNQPQHF. The DNA of the CDR3 is TGTGCCAGCAGCCCCATAGCCGCCGGGGTGGTAAGCAATCAGCCCCAGCATTTT.

This clonotype was seen ten or more times. V usage is TRBV6-1 and J usage is TRBJ1-1; 11 bases map to TRBD1. The CDR3 is made up of 18 amino acids. The V segment lost 1 base and the J segment 1 base; nucleotides outside the gene matches: 8. Germline loops: CDR1 MNHNS, CDR2 SASEGT. Written as DNA, the CDR3 is TGTGCCAGCAGTGAAGTAGATGGACAGGGGGCTTGGAACACTGAAGCTTTCTTT. Translated: CASSEVDGQGAWNTEAFF.

This chain links TRBV2 with TRBJ1-5; 7 positions match TRBD1. The CDR3 consists of 14 residues. With V trimmed by 5 bases and J by 5 bases, 6 bases remained unmatched. Germline CDR1 and CDR2: SNHLY and FYNNEI. CDR3 DNA: TGTGCCAGCAGTCAAAATCAGGGGGATCAGCCCCAGCATTTT. Translation: CASSQNQGDQPQHF.

This clonotype occurred a few times. This chain links TRBV6-5 with TRBJ1-2, with D possibly TRBD1 on 5 matching bases. V was trimmed by 6 bases and J by 5 bases, leaving 19 bases between them. The CDR3 loop spans 15 amino acids. Per germline, CDR1 MNHEY and CDR2 SVGAGI. The CDR3 region is CASSLVGHTEYGYTF. In DNA form, the CDR3 reads TGTGCCAGCAGCTTAGTTGGACATACCGAATATGGCTACACCTTC.

This clonotype was counted at least ten times. The chain recombines TRBV2 with TRBJ2-7; no reliable D call. CDR1 and CDR2 from the germline V gene are SNHLY and FYNNEI. The CDR3 has 13 residues. V was pared by 4 bases and J by 3 bases, with 10 bases between. CDR3 residues: CASSGVTYYEQYF. The CDR3 nucleotides read TGTGCCAGCAGTGGGGTGACTTACTACGAGCAGTACTTC.